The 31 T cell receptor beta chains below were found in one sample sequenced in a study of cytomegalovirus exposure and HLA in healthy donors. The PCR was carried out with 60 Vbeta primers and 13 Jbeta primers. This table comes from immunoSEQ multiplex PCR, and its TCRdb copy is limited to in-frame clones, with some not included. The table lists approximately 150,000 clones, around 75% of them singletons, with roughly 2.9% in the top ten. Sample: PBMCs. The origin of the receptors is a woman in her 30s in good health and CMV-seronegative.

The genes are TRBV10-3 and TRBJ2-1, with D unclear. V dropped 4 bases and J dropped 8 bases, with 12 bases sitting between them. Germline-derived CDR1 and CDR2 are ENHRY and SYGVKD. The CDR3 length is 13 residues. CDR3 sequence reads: CAISGALVDEQFF. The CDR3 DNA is TGTGCCATCAGTGGTGCGCTGGTGGATGAGCAGTTCTTC.

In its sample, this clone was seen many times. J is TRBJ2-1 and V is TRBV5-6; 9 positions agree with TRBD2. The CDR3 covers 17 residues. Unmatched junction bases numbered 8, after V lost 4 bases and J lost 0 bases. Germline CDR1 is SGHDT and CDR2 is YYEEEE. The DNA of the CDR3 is TGTGCCAGCAGCAGGGGACTAGCCTCATCCTCCTACAATGAGCAGTTCTTC. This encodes CASSRGLASSSYNEQFF.

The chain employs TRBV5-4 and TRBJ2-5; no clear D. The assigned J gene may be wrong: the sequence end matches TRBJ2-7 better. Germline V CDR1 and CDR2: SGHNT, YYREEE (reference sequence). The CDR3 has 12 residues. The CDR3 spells CASSLDDYEQYF. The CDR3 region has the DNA TGTGCCAGCAGCTTGGATGACTACGAGCAGTACTTC.

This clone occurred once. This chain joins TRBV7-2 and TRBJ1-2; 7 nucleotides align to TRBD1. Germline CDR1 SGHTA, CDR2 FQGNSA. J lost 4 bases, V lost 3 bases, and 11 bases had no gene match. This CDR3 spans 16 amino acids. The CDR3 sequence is CASSLRIEGATYGYTF. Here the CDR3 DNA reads TGTGCCAGCAGCTTGCGTATAGAGGGGGCGACCTATGGCTACACCTTC.

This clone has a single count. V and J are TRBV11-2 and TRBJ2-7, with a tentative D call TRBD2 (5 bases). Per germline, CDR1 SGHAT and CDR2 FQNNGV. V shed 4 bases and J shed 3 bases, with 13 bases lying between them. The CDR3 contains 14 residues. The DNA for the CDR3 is TGTGCCAGCAGCTCGAGGAGGCTGTTCTACGAGCAGTACTTC. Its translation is CASSSRRLFYEQYF.

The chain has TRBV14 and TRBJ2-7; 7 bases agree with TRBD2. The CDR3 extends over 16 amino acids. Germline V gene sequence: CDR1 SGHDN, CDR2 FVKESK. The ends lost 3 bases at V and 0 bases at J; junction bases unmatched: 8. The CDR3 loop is CASSQLAGSPSYEQYF. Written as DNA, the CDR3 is TGTGCCAGCAGCCAGTTAGCGGGCTCCCCCTCCTACGAGCAGTACTTC.

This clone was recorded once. The CDR3 loop is CASSSQLATGELFF. DNA for the CDR3: TGTGCCAGCAGCTCCCAGCTAGCGACCGGGGAGCTGTTTTTT. The chain joins TRBV11-3 to TRBJ2-2, with D tentatively TRBD2 (6 bases). Trimming cost V 4 bases and J 5 bases, with 11 bases left between them. CDR1 and CDR2 from the germline V gene are SGHNT and YENEEA. The CDR3 sequence is 14 residues long.

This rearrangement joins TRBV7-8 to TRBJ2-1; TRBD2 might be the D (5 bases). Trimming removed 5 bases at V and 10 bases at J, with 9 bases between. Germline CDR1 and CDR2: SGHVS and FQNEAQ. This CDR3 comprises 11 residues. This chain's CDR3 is CASSDYQEQFF. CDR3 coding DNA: TGTGCCAGCAGCGACTACCAGGAGCAGTTCTTC.

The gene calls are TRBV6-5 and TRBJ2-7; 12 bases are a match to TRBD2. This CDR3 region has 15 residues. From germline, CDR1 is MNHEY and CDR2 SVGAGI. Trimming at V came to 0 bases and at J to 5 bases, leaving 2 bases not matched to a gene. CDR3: CASSYSASGRDEQYF. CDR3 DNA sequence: TGTGCCAGCAGTTACTCGGCTAGCGGGAGGGACGAGCAGTACTTC.

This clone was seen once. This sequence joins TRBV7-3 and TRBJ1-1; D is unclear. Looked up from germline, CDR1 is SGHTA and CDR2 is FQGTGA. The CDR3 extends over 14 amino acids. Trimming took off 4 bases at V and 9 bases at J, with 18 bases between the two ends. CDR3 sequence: CASSYFRDQRQAFF. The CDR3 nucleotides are TGTGCCAGCAGCTACTTTCGGGATCAGAGACAAGCTTTCTTT.

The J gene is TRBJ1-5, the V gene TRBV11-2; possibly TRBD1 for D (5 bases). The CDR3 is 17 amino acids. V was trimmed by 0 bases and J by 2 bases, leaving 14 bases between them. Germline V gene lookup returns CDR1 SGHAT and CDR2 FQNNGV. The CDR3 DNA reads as TGTGCCAGCAGCTTAGACAGGGTGGTGGCGGGCAATCAGCCCCAGCATTTT. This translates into CASSLDRVVAGNQPQHF.

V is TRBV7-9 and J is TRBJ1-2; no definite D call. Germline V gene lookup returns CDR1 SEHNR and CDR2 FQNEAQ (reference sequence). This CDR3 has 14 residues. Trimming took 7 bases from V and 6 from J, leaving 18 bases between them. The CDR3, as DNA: TGTGCCAGCATCTTGACCTGGACTGATAATGGCTACACCTTC. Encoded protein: CASILTWTDNGYTF.

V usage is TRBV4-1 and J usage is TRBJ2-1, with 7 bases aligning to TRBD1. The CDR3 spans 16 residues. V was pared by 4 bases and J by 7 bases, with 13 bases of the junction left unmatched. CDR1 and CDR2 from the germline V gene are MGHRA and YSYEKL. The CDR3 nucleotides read TGCGCCAGCAGCCGCCCCCTGGGACAGAGTAGGAATGAGCAGTTCTTC. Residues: CASSRPLGQSRNEQFF.

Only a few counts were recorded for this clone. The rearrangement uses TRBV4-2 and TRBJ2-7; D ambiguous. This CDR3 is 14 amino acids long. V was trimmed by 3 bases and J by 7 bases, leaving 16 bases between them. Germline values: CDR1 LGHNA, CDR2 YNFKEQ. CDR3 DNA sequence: TGTGCCAGCAGCCAGAGCAGGTCACAACAGGAGCAGTACTTC. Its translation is CASSQSRSQQEQYF.

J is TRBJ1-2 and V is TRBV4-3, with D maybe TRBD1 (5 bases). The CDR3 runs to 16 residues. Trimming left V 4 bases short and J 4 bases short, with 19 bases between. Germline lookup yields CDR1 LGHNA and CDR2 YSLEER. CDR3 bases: TGCGCCAGCAGCCGCCAACTTTGGGGGGTCCGCTATGGCTACACCTTC. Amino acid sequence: CASSRQLWGVRYGYTF.

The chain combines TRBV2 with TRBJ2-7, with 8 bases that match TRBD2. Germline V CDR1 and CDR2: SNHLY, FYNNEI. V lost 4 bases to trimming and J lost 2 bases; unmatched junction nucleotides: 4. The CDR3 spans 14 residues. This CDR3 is CASSAGTRAYEQYF. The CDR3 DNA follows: TGTGCCAGCAGTGCCGGGACTAGAGCCTACGAGCAGTACTTC.

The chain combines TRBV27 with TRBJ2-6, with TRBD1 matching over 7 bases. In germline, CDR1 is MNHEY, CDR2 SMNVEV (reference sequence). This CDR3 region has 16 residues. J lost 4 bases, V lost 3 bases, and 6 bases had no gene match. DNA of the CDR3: TGTGCCAGCAGTTTGACAGGGCCTGGGGGGGCCAACGTCCTGACTTTC. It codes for CASSLTGPGGANVLTF.

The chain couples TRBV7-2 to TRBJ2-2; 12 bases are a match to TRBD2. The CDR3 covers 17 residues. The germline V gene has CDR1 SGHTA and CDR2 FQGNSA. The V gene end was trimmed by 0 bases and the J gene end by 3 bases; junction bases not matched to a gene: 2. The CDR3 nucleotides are TGTGCCAGCAGCTTAGCGGCTAGCGGGGGGGACACCGGGGAGCTGTTTTTT. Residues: CASSLAASGGDTGELFF.

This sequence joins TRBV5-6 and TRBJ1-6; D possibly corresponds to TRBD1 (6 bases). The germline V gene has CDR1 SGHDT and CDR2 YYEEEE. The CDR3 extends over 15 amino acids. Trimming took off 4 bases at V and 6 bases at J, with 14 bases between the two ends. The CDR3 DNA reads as TGTGCCAGCAGCAATACTCAGGGGCCTAATTCACCCCTCCACTTT. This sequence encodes CASSNTQGPNSPLHF.

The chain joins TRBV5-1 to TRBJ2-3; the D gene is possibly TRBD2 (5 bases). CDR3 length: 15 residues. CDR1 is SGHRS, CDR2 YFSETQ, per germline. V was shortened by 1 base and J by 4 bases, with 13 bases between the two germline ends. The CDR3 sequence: CASSLSLAVADTQYF. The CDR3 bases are TGCGCCAGCAGCTTGTCGCTAGCAGTGGCAGATACGCAGTATTTT.

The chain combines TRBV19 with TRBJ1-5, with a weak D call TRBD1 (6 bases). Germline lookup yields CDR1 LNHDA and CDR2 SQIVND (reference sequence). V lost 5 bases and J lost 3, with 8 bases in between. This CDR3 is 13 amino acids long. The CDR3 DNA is TGTGCCAGTAGTTCAGGGGCCAATCAGCCCCAGCATTTT. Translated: CASSSGANQPQHF.

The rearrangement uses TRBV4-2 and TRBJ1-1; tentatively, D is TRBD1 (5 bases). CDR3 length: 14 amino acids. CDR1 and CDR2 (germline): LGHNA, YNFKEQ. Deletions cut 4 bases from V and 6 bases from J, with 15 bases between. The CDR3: CASSPDSFVPEAFF. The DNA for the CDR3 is TGTGCCAGCAGCCCAGACAGTTTTGTCCCTGAAGCTTTCTTT.

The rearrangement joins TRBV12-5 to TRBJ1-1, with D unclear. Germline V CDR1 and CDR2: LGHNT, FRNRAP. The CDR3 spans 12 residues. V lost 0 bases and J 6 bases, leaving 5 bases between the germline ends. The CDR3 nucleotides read TGTGCTAGTGGTTTGGTAACTTCTGAAGCTTTCTTT. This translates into CASGLVTSEAFF.

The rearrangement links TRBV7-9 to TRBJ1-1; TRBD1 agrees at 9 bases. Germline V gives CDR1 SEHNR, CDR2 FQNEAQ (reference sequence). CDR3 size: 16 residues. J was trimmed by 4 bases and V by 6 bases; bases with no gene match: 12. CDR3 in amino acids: CASSTGGLWFGTEAFF. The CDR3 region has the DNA TGTGCCAGCAGTACAGGGGGCTTGTGGTTCGGCACTGAAGCTTTCTTT. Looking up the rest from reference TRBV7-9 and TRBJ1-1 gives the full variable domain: DTGVSQNPRHKITKRGQNVTFRCDPISEHNRLYWYRQTLGQGPEFLTYFQNEAQLEKSRLLSDRFSAERPKGSFSTLEIQRTEQGDSAMYLCASSTGGLWFGTEAFFGQGTRLTVV.

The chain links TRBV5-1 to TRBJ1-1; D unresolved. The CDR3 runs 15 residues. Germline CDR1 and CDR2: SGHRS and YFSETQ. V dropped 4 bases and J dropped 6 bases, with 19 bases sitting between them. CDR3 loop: CASSPYEVGSPEAFF. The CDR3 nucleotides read TGCGCCAGCAGCCCCTACGAGGTTGGTAGTCCTGAAGCTTTCTTT.

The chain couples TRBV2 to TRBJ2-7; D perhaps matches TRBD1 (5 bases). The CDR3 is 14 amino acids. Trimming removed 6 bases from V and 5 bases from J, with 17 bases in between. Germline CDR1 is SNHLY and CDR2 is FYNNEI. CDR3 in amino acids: CASRETVTLHEQYF. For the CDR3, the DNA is TGTGCCAGCAGAGAGACAGTTACCCTCCACGAGCAGTACTTC.

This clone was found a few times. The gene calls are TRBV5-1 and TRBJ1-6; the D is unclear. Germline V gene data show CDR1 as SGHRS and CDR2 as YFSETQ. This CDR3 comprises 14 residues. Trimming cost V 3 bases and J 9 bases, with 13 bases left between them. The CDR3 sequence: CASSYGEAGSPLHF. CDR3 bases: TGCGCCAGCAGCTACGGGGAAGCAGGTTCACCCCTCCACTTT. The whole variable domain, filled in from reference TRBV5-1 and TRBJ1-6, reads KAGVTQTPRYLIKTRGQQVTLSCSPISGHRSVSWYQQTPGQGLQFLFEYFSETQRNKGNFPGRFSGRQFSNSRSEMNVSTLELGDSALYLCASSYGEAGSPLHFGNGTRLTVT.

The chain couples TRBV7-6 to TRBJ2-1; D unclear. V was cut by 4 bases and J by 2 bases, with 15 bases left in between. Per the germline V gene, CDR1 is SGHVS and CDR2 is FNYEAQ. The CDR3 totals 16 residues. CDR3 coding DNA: TGTGCCAGCAGCTCCCTGGGTGGGCCCACCTACAATGAGCAGTTCTTC. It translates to CASSSLGGPTYNEQFF.

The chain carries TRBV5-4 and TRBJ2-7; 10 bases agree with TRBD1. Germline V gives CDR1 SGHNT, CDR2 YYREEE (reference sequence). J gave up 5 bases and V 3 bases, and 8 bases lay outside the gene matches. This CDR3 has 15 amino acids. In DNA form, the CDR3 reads TGTGCCAGCAGCTCGGAGACAGGGGGCGAAAACGAGCAGTACTTC. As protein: CASSSETGGENEQYF. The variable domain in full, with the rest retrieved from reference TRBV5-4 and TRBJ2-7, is ETGVTQSPTHLIKTRGQQVTLRCSSQSGHNTVSWYQQALGQGPQFIFQYYREEENGRGNFPPRFSGLQFPNYSSELNVNALELDDSALYLCASSSETGGENEQYFGPGTRLTVT.

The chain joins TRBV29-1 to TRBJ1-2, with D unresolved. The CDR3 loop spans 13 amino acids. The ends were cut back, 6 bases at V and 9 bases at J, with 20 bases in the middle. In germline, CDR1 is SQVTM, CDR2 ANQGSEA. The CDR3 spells CSVLGSLELRYTF. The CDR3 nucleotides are TGCAGCGTACTAGGTTCTTTAGAGCTTCGCTACACCTTC.

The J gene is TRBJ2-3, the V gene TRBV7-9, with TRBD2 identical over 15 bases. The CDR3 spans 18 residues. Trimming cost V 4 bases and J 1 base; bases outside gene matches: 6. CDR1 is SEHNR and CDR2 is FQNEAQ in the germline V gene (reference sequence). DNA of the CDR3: TGTGCCAGCAGCTGGACTAGCGGGGGGGCCAGAGGCACAGATACGCAGTATTTT. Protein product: CASSWTSGGARGTDTQYF. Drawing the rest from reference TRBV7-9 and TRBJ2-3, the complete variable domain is DTGVSQNPRHKITKRGQNVTFRCDPISEHNRLYWYRQTLGQGPEFLTYFQNEAQLEKSRLLSDRFSAERPKGSFSTLEIQRTEQGDSAMYLCASSWTSGGARGTDTQYFGPGTRLTVL.